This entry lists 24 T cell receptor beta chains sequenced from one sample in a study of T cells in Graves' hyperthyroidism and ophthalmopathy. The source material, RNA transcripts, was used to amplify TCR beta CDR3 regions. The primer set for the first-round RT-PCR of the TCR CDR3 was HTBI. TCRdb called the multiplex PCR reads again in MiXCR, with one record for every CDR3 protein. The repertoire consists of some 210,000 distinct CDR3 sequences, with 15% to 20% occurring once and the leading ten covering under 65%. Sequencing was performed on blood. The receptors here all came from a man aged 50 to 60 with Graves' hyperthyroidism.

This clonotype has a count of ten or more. The CDR3 nucleotides are TGCAGCGTTGAGGAGGGGACCGGGGAGCTGTTTTTT. As protein: CSVEEGTGELFF. The chain combines TRBV29-1 with TRBJ2-2, with D possibly matching TRBD2 (6 bases). This CDR3 has 12 residues. V shed 3 bases and J shed 5 bases, with 7 bases lying between them. Germline assignment: CDR1 SQVTM and CDR2 ANQGSEA.

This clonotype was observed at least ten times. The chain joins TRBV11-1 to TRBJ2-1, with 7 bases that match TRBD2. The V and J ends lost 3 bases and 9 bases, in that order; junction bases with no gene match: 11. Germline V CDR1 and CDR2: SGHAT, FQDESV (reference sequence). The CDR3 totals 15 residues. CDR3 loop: CASSLVALWEGEQFF. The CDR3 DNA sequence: TGTGCCAGCAGCTTGGTCGCTTTATGGGAGGGTGAGCAGTTCTTC. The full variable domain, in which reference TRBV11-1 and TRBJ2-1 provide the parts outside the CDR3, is EAEVAQSPRYKITEKSQAVAFWCDPISGHATLYWYRQILGQGPELLVQFQDESVVDDSQLPKDRFSAERLKGVDSTLKIQPAELGDSAMYLCASSLVALWEGEQFFGPGTRLTVL.

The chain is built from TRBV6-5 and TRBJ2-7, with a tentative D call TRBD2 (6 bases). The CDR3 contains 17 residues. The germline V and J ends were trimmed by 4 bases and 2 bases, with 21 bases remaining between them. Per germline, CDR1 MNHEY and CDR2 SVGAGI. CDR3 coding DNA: TGTGCCAGCAGTTCTAGCCCTCATCGCGGGGAGACCTACGAGCAGTACTTC. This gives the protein CASSSSPHRGETYEQYF.

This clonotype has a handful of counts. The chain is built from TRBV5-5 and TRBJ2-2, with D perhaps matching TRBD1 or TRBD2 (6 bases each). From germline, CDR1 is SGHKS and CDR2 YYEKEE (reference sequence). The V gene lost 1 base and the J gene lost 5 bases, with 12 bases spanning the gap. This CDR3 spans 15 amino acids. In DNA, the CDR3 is TGTGCCAGCAGCTTGTTCCAGGGGAGGACCGGGGAGCTGTTTTTT. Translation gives CASSLFQGRTGELFF.

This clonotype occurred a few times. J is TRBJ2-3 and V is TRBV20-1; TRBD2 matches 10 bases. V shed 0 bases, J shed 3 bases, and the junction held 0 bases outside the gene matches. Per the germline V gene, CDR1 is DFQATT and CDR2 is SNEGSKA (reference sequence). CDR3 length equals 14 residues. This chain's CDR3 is CSAREAGGTDTQYF. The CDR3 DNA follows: TGCAGTGCTAGAGAAGCGGGAGGGACAGATACGCAGTATTTT.

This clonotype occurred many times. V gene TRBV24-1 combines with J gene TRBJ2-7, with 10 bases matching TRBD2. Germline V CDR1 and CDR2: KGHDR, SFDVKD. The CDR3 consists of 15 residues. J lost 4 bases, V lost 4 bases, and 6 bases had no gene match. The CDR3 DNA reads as TGTGCCACCAGTGACCCAGCGGGAGGGAATTACGAGCAGTACTTC. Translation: CATSDPAGGNYEQYF.

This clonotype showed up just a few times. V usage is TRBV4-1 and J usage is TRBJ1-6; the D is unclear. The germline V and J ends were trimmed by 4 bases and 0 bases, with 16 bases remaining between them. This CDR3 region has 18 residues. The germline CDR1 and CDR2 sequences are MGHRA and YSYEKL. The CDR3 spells CASSPPLLRSSYNSPLHF. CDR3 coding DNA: TGCGCCAGCAGCCCACCCCTACTGAGGAGCTCCTATAATTCACCCCTCCACTTT.

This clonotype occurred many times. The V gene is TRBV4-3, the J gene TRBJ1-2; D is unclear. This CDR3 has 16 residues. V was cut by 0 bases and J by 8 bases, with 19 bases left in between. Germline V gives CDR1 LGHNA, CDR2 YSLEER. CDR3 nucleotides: TGCGCCAGCAGCCAAGAATATACGGAGGATACTTGGGGCTACACCTTC. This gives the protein CASSQEYTEDTWGYTF.

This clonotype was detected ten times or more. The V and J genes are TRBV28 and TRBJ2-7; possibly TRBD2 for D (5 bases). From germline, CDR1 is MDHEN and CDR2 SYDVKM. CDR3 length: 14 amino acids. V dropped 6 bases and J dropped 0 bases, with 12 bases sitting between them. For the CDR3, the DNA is TGTGCCAGCAGGAAACCGGGAAGCTCCTACGAGCAGTACTTC. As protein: CASRKPGSSYEQYF.

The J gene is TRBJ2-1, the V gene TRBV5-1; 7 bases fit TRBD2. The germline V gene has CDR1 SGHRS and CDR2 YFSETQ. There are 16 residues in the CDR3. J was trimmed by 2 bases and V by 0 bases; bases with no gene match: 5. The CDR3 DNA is TGCGCCAGCAGCTTGGCCGCGGGAGTAGCCTACAATGAGCAGTTCTTC. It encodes CASSLAAGVAYNEQFF.

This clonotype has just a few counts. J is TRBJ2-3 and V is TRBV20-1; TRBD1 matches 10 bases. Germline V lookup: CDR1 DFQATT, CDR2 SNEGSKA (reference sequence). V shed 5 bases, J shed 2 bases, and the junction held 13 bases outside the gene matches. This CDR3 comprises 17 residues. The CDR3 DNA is TGCAGTGCTCTAATCCTTCTGACAGGGGGCAACACAGATACGCAGTATTTT. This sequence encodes CSALILLTGGNTDTQYF.

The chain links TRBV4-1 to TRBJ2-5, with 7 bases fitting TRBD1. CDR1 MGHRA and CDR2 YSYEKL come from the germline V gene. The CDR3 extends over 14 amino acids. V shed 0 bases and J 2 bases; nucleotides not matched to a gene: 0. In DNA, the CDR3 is TGCGCCAGCAGCCAAGAGGACAGGCAAGAGACCCAGTACTTC. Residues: CASSQEDRQETQYF.

The CDR3 here is CASSLDWPSYNEQFF. The CDR3 DNA reads as TGTGCCAGCAGCTTGGATTGGCCCTCCTACAATGAGCAGTTCTTC. The chain uses TRBV5-8 and TRBJ2-1; D is uncertain. The germline V gene has CDR1 SGHTS and CDR2 YDEGEE. V was clipped by 0 bases and J by 0 bases, with 7 bases between them. The CDR3 has 15 amino acids.

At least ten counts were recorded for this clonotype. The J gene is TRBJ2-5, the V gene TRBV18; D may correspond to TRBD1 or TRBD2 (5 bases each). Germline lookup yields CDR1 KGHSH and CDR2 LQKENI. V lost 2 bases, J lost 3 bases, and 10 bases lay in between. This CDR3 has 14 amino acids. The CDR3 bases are TGTGCCAGCTCACCAAGGGACGGAAAAGAGACCCAGTACTTC. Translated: CASSPRDGKETQYF.

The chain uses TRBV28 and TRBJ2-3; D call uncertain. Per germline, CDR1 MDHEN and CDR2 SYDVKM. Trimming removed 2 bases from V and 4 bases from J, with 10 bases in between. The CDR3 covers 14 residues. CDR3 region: CASSLIREADTQYF. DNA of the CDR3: TGTGCCAGCAGTTTAATAAGGGAAGCAGATACGCAGTATTTT.

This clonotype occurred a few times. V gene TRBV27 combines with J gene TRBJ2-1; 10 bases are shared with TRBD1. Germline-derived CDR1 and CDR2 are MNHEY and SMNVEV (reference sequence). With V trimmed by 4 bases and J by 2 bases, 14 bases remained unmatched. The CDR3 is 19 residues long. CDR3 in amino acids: CASSSPTRGQGKPYNEQFF. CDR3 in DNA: TGTGCCAGCAGTTCCCCAACAAGGGGACAGGGGAAGCCCTACAATGAGCAGTTCTTC.

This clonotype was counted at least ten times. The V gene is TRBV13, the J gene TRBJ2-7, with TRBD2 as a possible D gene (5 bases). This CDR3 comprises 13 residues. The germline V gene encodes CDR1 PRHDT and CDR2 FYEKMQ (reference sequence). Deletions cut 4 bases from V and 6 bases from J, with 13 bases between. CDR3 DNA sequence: TGTGCCAGCAGCTCCGGGAAGCCAAGCGAGCAGTACTTC. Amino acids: CASSSGKPSEQYF.

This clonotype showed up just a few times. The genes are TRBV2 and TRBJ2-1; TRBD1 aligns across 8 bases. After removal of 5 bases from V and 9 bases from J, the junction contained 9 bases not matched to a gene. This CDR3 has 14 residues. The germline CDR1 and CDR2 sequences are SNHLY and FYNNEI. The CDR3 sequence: CASSNGQGGGEQFF. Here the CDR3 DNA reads TGTGCCAGCAGTAATGGACAGGGCGGTGGTGAGCAGTTCTTC.

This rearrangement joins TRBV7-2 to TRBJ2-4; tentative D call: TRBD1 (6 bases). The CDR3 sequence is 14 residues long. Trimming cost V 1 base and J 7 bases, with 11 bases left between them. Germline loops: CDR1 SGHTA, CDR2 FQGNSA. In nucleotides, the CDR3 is TGTGCCAGCAGCTTAGAACAGGGCTGGAACATTCAGTACTTC. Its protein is CASSLEQGWNIQYF.

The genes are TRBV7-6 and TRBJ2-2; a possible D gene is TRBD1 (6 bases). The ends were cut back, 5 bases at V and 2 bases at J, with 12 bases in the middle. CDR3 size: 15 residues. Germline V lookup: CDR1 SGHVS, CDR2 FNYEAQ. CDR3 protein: CASSPWGQNTGELFF. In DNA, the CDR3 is TGTGCCAGCAGCCCATGGGGACAAAACACCGGGGAGCTGTTTTTT.

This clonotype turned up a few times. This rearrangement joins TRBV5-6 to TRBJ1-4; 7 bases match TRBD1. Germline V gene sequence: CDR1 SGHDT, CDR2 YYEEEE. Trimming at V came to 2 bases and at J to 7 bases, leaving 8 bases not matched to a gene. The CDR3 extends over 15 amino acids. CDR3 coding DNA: TGTGCCAGCAGCTTTCCAGGGGGTGGGATTGAAAAACTGTTTTTT. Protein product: CASSFPGGGIEKLFF.

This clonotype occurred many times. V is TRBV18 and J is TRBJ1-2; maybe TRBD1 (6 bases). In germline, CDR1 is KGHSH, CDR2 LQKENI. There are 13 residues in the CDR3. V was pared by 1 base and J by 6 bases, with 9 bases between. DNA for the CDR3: TGTGCCAGCTCACCACAGGCAGGGGATGGCTACACCTTC. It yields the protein CASSPQAGDGYTF.

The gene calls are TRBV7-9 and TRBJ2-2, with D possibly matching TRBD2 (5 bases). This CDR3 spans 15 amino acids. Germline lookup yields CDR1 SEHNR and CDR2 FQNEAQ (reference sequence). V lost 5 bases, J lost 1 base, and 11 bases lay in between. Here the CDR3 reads CASSRTGENTGELFF. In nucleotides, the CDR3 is TGTGCCAGCAGCCGGACTGGCGAGAACACCGGGGAGCTGTTTTTT.

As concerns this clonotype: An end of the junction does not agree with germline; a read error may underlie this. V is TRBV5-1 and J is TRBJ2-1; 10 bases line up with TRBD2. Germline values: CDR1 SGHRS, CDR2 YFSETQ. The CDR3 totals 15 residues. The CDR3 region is CASKTGTSAYNEQFF. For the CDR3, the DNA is TGCGCCAGCAAGACCGGGACTAGCGCATACAATGAGCAATTCTTC.